This T cell receptor (beta chain) was profiled in a study of multiple sclerosis patients with progressive multifocal leukoencephalopathy. General study results and limits: It is unclear whether the findings reflect JC virus infection or general immunocompromise. Lower normalized Shannon entropy suggested reduced TRB diversity in most PML patients.

Repertoires were generated with immunoSEQ multiplex PCR, while TCRdb's copy carries only in-frame clones and drops some. The profile shows tens of thousands of clones, roughly 85% of them singletons. The time point: time of PML onset. Prior interferon beta treatment was universal, and the PML patients were all female. At PML onset, T3 blood samples were taken. As to this clone: Its cognate antigen is unknown.

CDR1 is LGHNA and CDR2 is YSLEER in the germline V gene. Trimming left V 4 bases short and J 0 bases short, with 13 bases between. CDR3 length: 15 amino acids. The specimen comprised PBMCs, sampled from a patient treated with natalizumab. The source is a woman aged 25 to 39 with progressive multifocal leukoencephalopathy. The chain has TRBV4-3 and TRBJ2-7; D is possibly TRBD1 (6 bases). The CDR3, as DNA: TGCGCCAGCAGCCTGAGACAGGCCTCCTCCTACGAGCAGTACTTC. Translating gives CASSLRQASSYEQYF.